This T cell receptor beta chain was identified during a study of blood T cells in healthy people across ages. The study, taken as a whole, reports: Whereas aged donors had fewer naive CD4+ cells, long-lived donors had more of them and higher diversity. Researchers deemed the diversity estimates from one million T cells underestimates.

Then a second PCR, running about 6 to 12 cycles, was carried out with a sample-barcoded 5' primer and a J-beta primer mix. TCRdb independently ran MiXCR on the 5' RACE reads; one entry per CDR3 protein. Among about 730,000 distinct CDR3 sequences listed, approximately 39% were seen once. This clonotype was seen more than once but under ten times. The antigen is unknown. Researchers report isolating at least 6 million PBMCs per sample. Each sample provided at least 5 micrograms of extracted total RNA. Trimming shortened V by 7 bases and J by 2 bases, and 7 bases separated the two germline ends. Germline CDR1 and CDR2: SGHAT and FQNNGV. The CDR3 runs 12 residues.

Sequencing input: blood. J is TRBJ2-3 and V is TRBV11-2; D not resolved. The TCR sequence derives from a woman aged 55 to 70 in good health. The CDR3 spells CASTGLTDTQYF. The CDR3 nucleotides are TGTGCCAGCACCGGTCTCACAGATACGCAGTATTTT.